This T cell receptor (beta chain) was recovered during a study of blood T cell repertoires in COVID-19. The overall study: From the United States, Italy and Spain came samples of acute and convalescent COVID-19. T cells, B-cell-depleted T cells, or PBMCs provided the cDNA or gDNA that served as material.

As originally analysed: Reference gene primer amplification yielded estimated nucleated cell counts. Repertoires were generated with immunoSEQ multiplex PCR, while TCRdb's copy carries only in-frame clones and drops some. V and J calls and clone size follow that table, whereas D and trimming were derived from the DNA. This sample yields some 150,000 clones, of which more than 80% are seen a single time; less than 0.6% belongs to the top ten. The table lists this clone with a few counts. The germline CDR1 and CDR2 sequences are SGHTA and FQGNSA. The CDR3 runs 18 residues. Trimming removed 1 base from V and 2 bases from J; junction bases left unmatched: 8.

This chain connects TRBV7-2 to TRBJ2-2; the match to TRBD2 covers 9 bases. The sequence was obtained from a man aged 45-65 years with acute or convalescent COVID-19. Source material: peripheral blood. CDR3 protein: CASSLVLSLAGNTGELFF. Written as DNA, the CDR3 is TGTGCCAGCAGCTTAGTGTTGTCGCTAGCGGGAAACACCGGGGAGCTGTTTTTT.